The next 7 T cell receptor beta chains were all read from a single sample in a study of CD8 T cells in ankylosing spondylitis. Each CDR3 protein gets one entry after TCRdb re-called the 5' RACE reads with MiXCR. The table shows hundreds of thousands of distinct CDR3 sequences, with approximately 12% occurring only once. Findings and limits, study-wide: Typical of ankylosing spondylitis blood, it appeared, was a TCR beta motif of under 10 highly homologous variants.

No antigens are known for them. Input material: blood, either unsorted or a sorted T cell fraction (not recorded which). The receptors stem from a male donor with ankylosing spondylitis.

The chain combines TRBV2 with TRBJ2-7, with D maybe TRBD2 (5 bases). V lost 8 bases, J lost 7 bases, and 18 bases lay in between. The CDR3 has 13 amino acids. Germline V CDR1 and CDR2: SNHLY, FYNNEI. CDR3 in amino acids: CASGAGDYEEQYF. The CDR3, as DNA: TGTGCCAGCGGCGCCGGTGACTACGAGGAGCAGTACTTC.

This clonotype was counted a few times. This chain uses TRBV23-1 with TRBJ2-7; perhaps TRBD2 as D (6 bases). TRBV23-1 qualifies as an ORF whose function is uncertain. This CDR3 comprises 17 residues. The V and J ends lost 2 bases and 2 bases respectively, with 19 bases between them. CDR3 bases: TGCGCCAGCAGTCAACCCCGGAGGGTCTCACCCACCTACGAGCAGTACTTC. This sequence encodes CASSQPRRVSPTYEQYF.

This clonotype has ten or more counts. This chain joins TRBV20-1 and TRBJ2-1, with 8 nucleotides matching TRBD2. This CDR3 is 17 amino acids long. Germline V gene lookup returns CDR1 DFQATT and CDR2 SNEGSKA (reference sequence). V shed 1 base, J shed 0 bases, and the junction held 8 bases outside the gene matches. This CDR3 reads CSARALIAGPSYNEQFF. The DNA of the CDR3 is TGCAGTGCTAGAGCCTTGATAGCGGGGCCCTCCTACAATGAGCAGTTCTTC.

The chain couples TRBV6-5 to TRBJ2-7; D gene uncertain. Looked up from germline, CDR1 is MNHEY and CDR2 is SVGAGI. V was cut by 9 bases and J by 6 bases, with 15 bases left in between. The CDR3 extends over 12 amino acids. This CDR3 is CASKKGFGEQYF. The CDR3 DNA reads as TGTGCCAGTAAAAAGGGTTTTGGCGAGCAGTACTTC.

This clonotype was found a few times. The chain joins TRBV20-1 to TRBJ2-6; D not certain. The V gene lost 5 bases and the J gene lost 4 bases, with 9 bases spanning the gap. The CDR3 consists of 13 residues. Germline V CDR1 and CDR2: DFQATT, SNEGSKA (reference sequence). CDR3 in DNA: TGCAGTGCTGTAAATGCGGGGGCCAACGTCCTGACTTTC. Translating it yields CSAVNAGANVLTF.

The rearrangement joins TRBV2 to TRBJ2-7, with TRBD2 matching 7 bases. Germline V gene sequence: CDR1 SNHLY, CDR2 FYNNEI. CDR3 length equals 16 residues. The V gene end was trimmed by 4 bases and the J gene end by 0 bases; junction bases not matched to a gene: 9. CDR3 nucleotides: TGTGCCAGCAGTGTTGGGGGACGGACTAGCTCCTACGAGCAGTACTTC. This sequence encodes CASSVGGRTSSYEQYF.

The chain joins TRBV20-1 to TRBJ2-7; D is unclear. V lost 5 bases and J lost 3, with 17 bases in between. Germline loops: CDR1 DFQATT, CDR2 SNEGSKA (reference sequence). CDR3 length: 14 amino acids. CDR3 bases: TGCAGTGCTCCTCTCACAGTGGGCGGCTACGAGCAGTACTTC. As protein: CSAPLTVGGYEQYF.